Listed below are T cell receptor beta chains from one sample, sequenced in a study of tumor and adjacent non-tumor tissue in lung cancer. TCRdb reprocessed the multiplex PCR reads via MiXCR and lists one record per CDR3 protein. This table has over 100,000 distinct CDR3 sequences, roughly 74% appearing once. The sequencing input was lung tumor tissue. The source is a woman in her fifties or sixties with non-small cell lung cancer. Both conserved end residues are part of each CDR3. The order of the fields is D gene, V gene, J gene, clone size, CDR3 protein, CDR3 DNA. The D gene is left open where the match is weak. A row's size may be missing; if present it is once, few, many or a size class.

-,TRBV24-1,TRBJ2-5,-,CATGLTGAGTETQYF,TGTGCCACTGGACTAACGGGAGCAGGCACGGAGACCCAGTACTTC
-,TRBV6-1,TRBJ2-7,-,CAGSDRNRPYEQYF,TGTGCCGGCAGTGATAGGAATAGGCCCTACGAGCAGTACTTC
-,TRBV7-2,TRBJ1-2,once,CASSFDNPTAAIDGYTF,TGTGCCAGCAGCTTCGATAATCCGACGGCCGCTATAGATGGCTACACCTTC
-,TRBV11-2,TRBJ2-4,-,CASSFPTGGNIHYF,TGTGCCAGCAGCTTCCCCACCGGAGGGAACATTCACTACTTC
-,TRBV4-1,TRBJ1-3,many,CASSQVAQGIGNTIYF,TGCGCCAGCAGCCAAGTTGCCCAGGGTATTGGAAACACCATATATTTT
TRBD1,TRBV28,TRBJ1-2,-,CASSTPLGQGVYGCTF,TGTGCCAGCAGTACCCCTTTGGGACAGGGGGTTTATGGTTGCACCTTC
TRBD2,TRBV4-1,TRBJ2-1,-,CASGRPASGGAIEQFF,TGCGCCAGCGGCCGCCCAGCTAGCGGGGGGGCCATTGAGCAGTTCTTC
-,TRBV6-5,TRBJ1-1,-,CASTRDSPNEALF,TGTGCCAGCACTCGTGACAGTCCTAATGAAGCTCTCTTT
TRBD1,TRBV5-6,TRBJ1-2,many,CASSPGQGARGYTF,TGTGCCAGCAGCCCGGGACAGGGGGCGAGGGGCTACACCTTC
TRBD2,TRBV20-1,TRBJ2-1,many,CSARDFGTSGGESSYNEQFF,TGCAGTGCTAGAGATTTCGGGACTAGCGGGGGGGAAAGCTCCTACAATGAGCAGTTCTTC
TRBD2,TRBV11-1,TRBJ2-2,-,CASSPRLAGESTVELFF,TGTGCCAGCAGCCCGCGGCTAGCGGGAGAATCCACCGTGGAGCTATTTTTT
-,TRBV6-5,TRBJ1-3,-,CASSSRVSGNTIYF,TGTGCCAGCAGTTCCCGGGTCTCTGGAAACACCATATATTTT
-,TRBV28,TRBJ1-1,-,CASSFGAPYPVLSTESFF,TGTGCCAGCAGTTTCGGGGCTCCCTATCCGGTTTTGAGCACTGAATCTTTCTTT
TRBD1,TRBV29-1,TRBJ1-2,many,CGGQGANYGYTF,TGCGGGGGACAGGGAGCGAACTATGGCTACACCTTC
-,TRBV4-3,TRBJ1-3,-,CASSPCGQLSGNTIYF,TGCGCCAGCAGCCCCTGCGGGCAGCTCTCTGGAAACACCATATATTTT
TRBD1,TRBV6-2/TRBV6-3,TRBJ2-7,-,CASNSGQSYEQYF,TGTGCCAGCAATTCGGGACAGAGCTACGAGCAGTACTTC